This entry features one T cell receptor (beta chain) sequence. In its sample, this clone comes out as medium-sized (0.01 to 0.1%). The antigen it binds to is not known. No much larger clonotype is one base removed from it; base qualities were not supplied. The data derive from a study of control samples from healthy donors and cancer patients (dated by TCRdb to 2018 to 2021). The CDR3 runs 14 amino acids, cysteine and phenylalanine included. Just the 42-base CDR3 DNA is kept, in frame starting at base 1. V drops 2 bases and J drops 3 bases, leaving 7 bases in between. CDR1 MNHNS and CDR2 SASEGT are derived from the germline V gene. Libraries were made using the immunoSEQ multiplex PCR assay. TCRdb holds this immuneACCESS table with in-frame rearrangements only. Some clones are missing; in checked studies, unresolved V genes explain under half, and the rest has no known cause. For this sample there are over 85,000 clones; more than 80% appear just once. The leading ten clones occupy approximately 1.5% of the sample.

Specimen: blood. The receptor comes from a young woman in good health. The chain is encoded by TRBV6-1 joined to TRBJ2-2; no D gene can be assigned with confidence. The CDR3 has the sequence CASSESPDTGELFF. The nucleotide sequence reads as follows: TGTGCCAGCAGTGAAAGTCCGGACACCGGGGAGCTGTTTTTT.